The 13 T cell receptor beta chains given below trace back to one sample, sequenced in a study of blood T cell repertoires in COVID-19 (dated by TCRdb to about 2020). Library generation was performed with the immunoSEQ multiplex PCR assay. TCRdb took over this immuneACCESS table, retaining in-frame rearrangements with V and J assigned. Such tables are incomplete; in checked studies, under half of the missing clones stem from an unresolved V gene, and the remainder is unexplained. The sample table lists 200,000 to 250,000 clones, about 90% of them with a count of one. The top ten clonotypes cover 0.85% to 0.95% of the sample. The source material was PBMCs or T cells enriched from blood (not recorded which). These receptors originate from a man in his forties or fifties who had been exposed to COVID-19.

The chain has TRBV10-1 and TRBJ2-7, with D tentatively TRBD1 (6 bases). Germline assignment: CDR1 WNHNN and CDR2 SYGVQD (reference sequence). V was clipped by 0 bases and J by 9 bases, with 27 bases between them. This CDR3 spans 18 amino acids. The CDR3, as DNA: TGCGCCAGCAGTGAGTCAAGATCTATGGGACAACTCCAACAGGGGCAGTACTTC. It yields the protein CASSESRSMGQLQQGQYF.

The sample holds one count of this clone. The CDR3 sequence is CASSTGQGRSTNYGYTF. The CDR3 bases are TGTGCCAGCAGCACCGGACAGGGGAGATCAACTAACTATGGCTACACCTTC. This rearrangement joins TRBV5-4 to TRBJ1-2, with 9 bases lining up with TRBD1. The CDR3 is 17 amino acids. V shed 4 bases, J shed 0 bases, and the junction held 10 bases outside the gene matches. The germline V gene has CDR1 SGHNT and CDR2 YYREEE (reference sequence). The variable domain in full, with the rest retrieved from reference TRBV5-4 and TRBJ1-2, is ETGVTQSPTHLIKTRGQQVTLRCSSQSGHNTVSWYQQALGQGPQFIFQYYREEENGRGNFPPRFSGLQFPNYSSELNVNALELDDSALYLCASSTGQGRSTNYGYTFGSGTRLTVV.

This chain links TRBV9 with TRBJ1-2; D ambiguous. The length of the CDR3 is 16 residues. The germline CDR1 and CDR2 sequences are SGDLS and YYNGEE. The germline V and J ends were trimmed by 4 bases and 5 bases, with 21 bases remaining between them. In nucleotides, the CDR3 is TGTGCCAGCAGCTTCGGGTTCGGGAGAGGTGATTATGGCTACACCTTC. This encodes CASSFGFGRGDYGYTF.

This clone was picked up one time. This rearrangement joins TRBV5-1 to TRBJ1-2, with D possibly TRBD1 on 6 matching bases. This CDR3 is 15 amino acids long. With 1 base removed from V and 4 bases from J, the gap between germline ends came to 14 bases. Germline CDR1 is SGHRS and CDR2 is YFSETQ. The CDR3 reads CASSLLQGGSYGYTF. The CDR3 DNA is TGCGCCAGCAGCTTGTTACAGGGTGGATCCTATGGCTACACCTTC.

The chain uses TRBV14 and TRBJ2-5; D not resolved. Germline V gives CDR1 SGHDN, CDR2 FVKESK. CDR3 size: 12 residues. Trimming left V 4 bases short and J 1 base short, with 4 bases between. CDR3 nucleotide sequence: TGTGCCAGCAGCCGTCTCCAAGAGACCCAGTACTTC. It translates to CASSRLQETQYF.

The chain is built from TRBV29-1 and TRBJ2-7; TRBD2 agrees at 10 bases. V trimming: 3 bases; J trimming: 3 bases; junction bases outside the gene matches: 17. The length of the CDR3 is 18 residues. Per the germline V gene, CDR1 is SQVTM and CDR2 is ANQGSEA. CDR3 DNA sequence: TGCAGCGTTGAGCCACCCCGAACTAGCGGGGACTCCTGCTACGAGCAGTACGTC. Translated: CSVEPPRTSGDSCYEQYV.

The chain uses TRBV19 and TRBJ2-7, with D possibly being TRBD2 (6 bases). Deletions cut 4 bases from V and 1 base from J, with 17 bases between. CDR1 and CDR2 (germline): LNHDA, SQIVND (reference sequence). CDR3 length equals 16 residues. The CDR3 sequence: CASSRRAGQGSYEQYF. The CDR3 region has the DNA TGTGCCAGTAGTAGGAGGGCAGGGCAAGGTTCCTACGAGCAGTACTTC.

The chain combines TRBV7-2 with TRBJ1-1; tentatively, D is TRBD1 (6 bases). The length of the CDR3 is 13 residues. V gave up 4 bases and J gave up 10 bases, with 16 bases separating them. Germline V gene lookup returns CDR1 SGHTA and CDR2 FQGNSA. Written as DNA, the CDR3 is TGTGCCAGCAGCTCACGACAGGTCGGACGAGCTTTCTTT. This codes for CASSSRQVGRAFF.

This clone is a singleton in its sample. The chain has TRBV15 and TRBJ1-4, with D maybe TRBD1 (6 bases). The germline V and J ends were trimmed by 0 bases and 10 bases, with 18 bases remaining between them. CDR1 LNHNV and CDR2 YYDKDF come from the germline V gene (reference sequence). The CDR3 is 16 amino acids. CDR3 nucleotides: TGTGCCACCAGCAGAGATAGGGGTAGCAGGGGCAGAAAACTGTTTTTT. Translation: CATSRDRGSRGRKLFF. The variable domain in full, completed from reference TRBV15 and TRBJ1-4, reads DAMVIQNPRYQVTQFGKPVTLSCSQTLNHNVMYWYQQKSSQAPKLLFHYYDKDFNNEADTPDNFQSRRPNTSFCFLDIRSPGLGDTAMYLCATSRDRGSRGRKLFFGSGTQLSVL.

CDR3 sequence reads: CATSRALTGKVDNTEAFF. CDR3 DNA: TGTGCCACCAGCAGAGCCCTGACAGGGAAGGTTGATAACACTGAAGCTTTCTTT. The gene calls are TRBV15 and TRBJ1-1, with 7 bases matching TRBD1. J gave up 2 bases and V 1 base, and 13 bases lay outside the gene matches. The CDR3 consists of 18 residues. Looked up from germline, CDR1 is LNHNV and CDR2 is YYDKDF (reference sequence).

V and J are TRBV28 and TRBJ1-5; TRBD1 aligns across 7 bases. This CDR3 has 15 amino acids. Germline V gene data show CDR1 as MDHEN and CDR2 as SYDVKM. V lost 4 bases and J lost 3; bases outside the gene matches: 6. CDR3 protein: CASSSRTGFNQPQHF. The DNA of the CDR3 is TGTGCCAGCAGTTCAAGGACAGGTTTCAATCAGCCCCAGCATTTT.

This chain joins TRBV5-4 and TRBJ1-2; TRBD1 agrees at 12 bases. J lost 8 bases, V lost 3 bases, and 8 bases had no gene match. The CDR3 has 15 amino acids. The germline V gene has CDR1 SGHNT and CDR2 YYREEE (reference sequence). The CDR3 sequence is CASSYGTGGAGGYTF. CDR3 nucleotide sequence: TGTGCCAGCAGCTACGGGACAGGGGGCGCTGGAGGCTACACCTTC.

This chain uses TRBV7-2 with TRBJ1-5; weak D call: TRBD1 (5 bases). This CDR3 contains 14 residues. Germline V gives CDR1 SGHTA, CDR2 FQGNSA. Trimming shortened V by 3 bases and J by 0 bases, and 6 bases separated the two germline ends. CDR3 DNA: TGTGCCAGCAGCTTGGACAATAGCAATCAGCCCCAGCATTTT. Translated, it gives CASSLDNSNQPQHF.